This T cell receptor (beta chain) was recorded in a study of T cells in Graves' hyperthyroidism and ophthalmopathy. Study-wide context: Staff took peripheral blood when the initial diagnosis was made, before any treatment began. Findings and caveats of the study: Ophthalmopathy was distinguished from stable hyperthyroidism by 13 V-J signatures.

Uncontrolled infection, other autoimmune disease, pregnancy and lactation each barred patients from inclusion. PBMCs were collected from an approximately 10 ml volume of fresh peripheral blood. This clonotype was seen repeatedly, ten times or more. Antigen unknown. At one end, the junction sequence differs from germline, possibly due to a read error. Germline V gene sequence: CDR1 MDHEN, CDR2 SYDVKM. This CDR3 has 14 amino acids. Amplification yielded TCR beta CDR3 regions, with RNA transcripts as the source. Carried out on the TCR CDR3, a first-round RT-PCR used the HTBI primer set. TCRdb processed the multiplex PCR reads anew with MiXCR; each CDR3 protein has one entry. The sample contains about 350,000 distinct CDR3 sequences, 15% to 20% of which appear only once.

This receptor was taken from a woman between 35 and 50 years old with Graves' ophthalmopathy. This chain uses TRBV28 with TRBJ2-7, with TRBD1 identical over 9 bases. Sample: blood. CDR3 nucleotides: TGTGTCAGCAGGGGGACAGGGCAGGTATCTGGGCAGTACTTC. Its translation is CVSRGTGQVSGQYF.